The 30 T cell receptor beta chains below were found in one sample sequenced in a study of blood T cell repertoires in COVID-19. Clones were read by immunoSEQ multiplex PCR, and TCRdb kept only the in-frame ones, dropping some. The sample has 150,000 to 200,000 clones, 82% seen once; the top ten hold about 5%. Specimen: PBMCs or T cells enriched from blood (not recorded which). Receptors were obtained from a woman aged 60-75 years with acute COVID-19.

This clone showed up many times. In DNA form, the CDR3 reads TGTGCCAGCAGCTCTAGCGGGTTCACAGATACGCAGTATTTT. Protein product: CASSSSGFTDTQYF. The chain couples TRBV7-9 to TRBJ2-3; 8 nucleotides line up with TRBD2. The CDR3 extends over 14 amino acids. V dropped 4 bases and J dropped 2; count of bases not matched to a gene: 2. The germline CDR1 and CDR2 sequences are SEHNR and FQNEAQ (reference sequence). Full variable domain (missing parts from reference TRBV7-9 and TRBJ2-3): DTGVSQNPRHKITKRGQNVTFRCDPISEHNRLYWYRQTLGQGPEFLTYFQNEAQLEKSRLLSDRFSAERPKGSFSTLEIQRTEQGDSAMYLCASSSSGFTDTQYFGPGTRLTVL.

This chain connects TRBV9 to TRBJ2-3; 7 nucleotides agree with TRBD2. The length of the CDR3 is 15 residues. J was trimmed by 3 bases and V by 1 base; bases with no gene match: 5. The germline gives CDR1 SGDLS, CDR2 YYNGEE. CDR3 sequence: CASSVNPAGTDTQYF. DNA for the CDR3: TGTGCCAGCAGCGTAAATCCAGCGGGGACAGATACGCAGTATTTT.

The gene calls are TRBV6-5 and TRBJ2-1, with D possibly TRBD2 on 5 matching bases. The CDR3 has 12 amino acids. The germline CDR1 and CDR2 sequences are MNHEY and SVGAGI. V lost 7 bases, J lost 7 bases, and 11 bases lay in between. In DNA form, the CDR3 reads TGTGCCAGCACGACCGGGGTAAATGAGCAGTTCTTC. Protein sequence: CASTTGVNEQFF.

J is TRBJ1-2 and V is TRBV5-1; 9 bases line up with TRBD1. CDR3 length: 14 residues. Germline CDR1 reads SGHRS; CDR2 reads YFSETQ. Unmatched junction bases numbered 4, after V lost 3 bases and J lost 4 bases. This chain's CDR3 is CASSSGTGTYGYTF. In DNA form, the CDR3 reads TGCGCCAGCAGCTCCGGGACAGGGACCTATGGCTACACCTTC.

V is TRBV10-3 and J is TRBJ1-3, with D maybe TRBD1 (5 bases). CDR1 and CDR2 from the germline V gene are ENHRY and SYGVKD. Trimming shortened V by 0 bases and J by 4 bases, and 7 bases separated the two germline ends. CDR3 length: 14 amino acids. The chain's CDR3 is CAISESGEGNTIYF. DNA of the CDR3: TGTGCCATCAGTGAGTCAGGGGAAGGAAACACCATATATTTT.

This rearrangement joins TRBV4-2 to TRBJ1-5; possible D gene TRBD1, 6 bases. V lost 4 bases, J lost 3 bases, and 22 bases lay in between. The CDR3 has 18 amino acids. Germline values: CDR1 LGHNA, CDR2 YNFKEQ. The CDR3 DNA is TGTGCCAGCAGCCTCTCAGCTAGCGGGACACAACACAATCAGCCCCAGCATTTT. It translates to CASSLSASGTQHNQPQHF.

This chain uses TRBV5-1 with TRBJ1-1, with 9 positions matching TRBD1. Trimming cost V 2 bases and J 4 bases; bases outside gene matches: 12. CDR3 length: 17 residues. Germline CDR1 SGHRS, CDR2 YFSETQ. The CDR3 region has the DNA TGCGCCAGCAGCTTTAGGCCCGACAGGGGGGGCGGCACTGAAGCTTTCTTT. As protein: CASSFRPDRGGGTEAFF.

The chain is built from TRBV7-2 and TRBJ1-4, with D hard to call. Trimming took 1 base from V and 8 from J, leaving 14 bases between them. The CDR3 loop spans 15 amino acids. The V gene's germline CDR1 is SGHTA and CDR2 FQGNSA. CDR3 bases: TGTGCCAGCAGCTTAGTCGCCGATCTCGGGGAAAAACTGTTTTTT. It encodes CASSLVADLGEKLFF.

J is TRBJ1-5 and V is TRBV7-2, with D possibly being TRBD1 (6 bases). Trimming shortened V by 1 base and J by 4 bases, and 11 bases separated the two germline ends. The CDR3 contains 15 residues. From germline, CDR1 is SGHTA and CDR2 FQGNSA. The CDR3 loop is CASSLGGTQNQPQHF. For the CDR3, the DNA is TGTGCCAGCAGCTTAGGAGGGACACAAAATCAGCCCCAGCATTTT.

The chain is built from TRBV14 and TRBJ2-7, with D possibly being TRBD1 (6 bases). V dropped 2 bases and J dropped 4 bases, with 15 bases sitting between them. Looked up from germline, CDR1 is SGHDN and CDR2 is FVKESK. The CDR3 is 15 residues long. CDR3 in DNA: TGTGCCAGCAGCCAAAGGCAGGGGCTAAGGTACGAGCAGTACTTC. This encodes CASSQRQGLRYEQYF.

The chain links TRBV5-1 to TRBJ2-1; perhaps TRBD1 as D (5 bases). Per the germline V gene, CDR1 is SGHRS and CDR2 is YFSETQ. V lost 7 bases to trimming and J lost 6 bases, with 11 bases between them. The CDR3 extends over 12 amino acids. As DNA, the CDR3 is TGCGCCAGCTCCTTGCAGGGCAATGAGCAGTTCTTC. Encoded protein: CASSLQGNEQFF.

V gene TRBV4-3 combines with J gene TRBJ2-1; perhaps TRBD2 as D (6 bases). V lost 4 bases, J lost 1 base, and 14 bases lay in between. The CDR3 extends over 16 amino acids. The V gene's germline CDR1 is LGHNA and CDR2 YSLEER. The CDR3 is CASSPIPGASYNEQFF. The DNA for the CDR3 is TGCGCCAGCAGCCCCATCCCGGGAGCGTCCTACAATGAGCAGTTCTTC.

This clone was observed a single time. CDR3 nucleotides: TGTGCCAGCAGCTTATCTTTTTCCTCGAACACTGAAGCTTTCTTT. This translates into CASSLSFSSNTEAFF. The genes are TRBV7-2 and TRBJ1-1; D not resolved. V was shortened by 2 bases and J by 1 base, with 11 bases between the two germline ends. The CDR3 has 15 residues. Germline V gene sequence: CDR1 SGHTA, CDR2 FQGNSA. The full variable domain, its missing parts supplied by reference TRBV7-2 and TRBJ1-1, is GAGVSQSPSNKVTEKGKDVELRCDPISGHTALYWYRQSLGQGLEFLIYFQGNSAPDKSGLPSDRFSAERTGGSVSTLTIQRTQQEDSAVYLCASSLSFSSNTEAFFGQGTRLTVV.

The genes are TRBV2 and TRBJ1-2, with D perhaps matching TRBD1 (5 bases). The germline CDR1 and CDR2 sequences are SNHLY and FYNNEI. The germline V and J ends were trimmed by 2 bases and 0 bases, with 19 bases remaining between them. The CDR3 length is 18 residues. CDR3: CASSEKPVTGLSNYGYTF. In DNA, the CDR3 is TGTGCCAGCAGTGAAAAGCCCGTCACAGGACTATCTAACTATGGCTACACCTTC.

This clone was detected ten times or more. The J gene is TRBJ2-1, the V gene TRBV3-1 (or the pseudogene TRBV3-2); TRBD1 agrees at 7 bases. This CDR3 has 14 amino acids. CDR1 is LGHDT, CDR2 YNNKEL, per germline (reference sequence). V lost 3 bases to trimming and J lost 8 bases; unmatched junction nucleotides: 7. CDR3 coding DNA: TGTGCCAGCAGCCATCCGAGGGGGCTGGATGAGCAGTTCTTC. It is translated as CASSHPRGLDEQFF.

This sequence joins TRBV10-3 and TRBJ1-2, with D possibly TRBD1 on 6 matching bases. The CDR3 consists of 18 residues. CDR1 and CDR2 (germline): ENHRY, SYGVKD. Trimming cost V 0 bases and J 2 bases, with 19 bases left between them. The CDR3 DNA reads as TGTGCCATCAGTGAGTCGGTGGGGGCAGGGCAAGTCAACTATGGCTACACCTTC. It codes for CAISESVGAGQVNYGYTF.

The chain is built from TRBV30 and TRBJ2-2, with D possibly matching TRBD2 (6 bases). CDR1 is GTSNPN and CDR2 is SVGIG in the germline V gene (reference sequence). The V gene lost 2 bases and the J gene lost 2 bases, with 12 bases spanning the gap. This CDR3 comprises 15 residues. Here the CDR3 DNA reads TGTGCCTGGAGTAGAGTGGACTATAACACCGGGGAGCTGTTTTTT. Translation gives CAWSRVDYNTGELFF. The complete variable domain, with remaining parts taken from reference TRBV30 and TRBJ2-2, reads SQTIHQWPATLVQPVGSPLSLECTVEGTSNPNLYWYRQAAGRGLQLLFYSVGIGQISSEVPQNLSASRPQDRQFILSSKKLLLSDSGFYLCAWSRVDYNTGELFFGEGSRLTVL.

This clone appeared a few times. The chain employs TRBV20-1 and TRBJ1-6, with TRBD1 as a possible D gene (5 bases). CDR3 length equals 13 residues. Trimming shortened V by 3 bases and J by 7 bases, and 10 bases separated the two germline ends. Germline CDR1 and CDR2: DFQATT and SNEGSKA (reference sequence). In DNA, the CDR3 is TGCAGTGCTAGTGAAGGGGCGAATTCACCCCTCCACTTT. Amino acids: CSASEGANSPLHF.

This clone was observed a single time. The chain links TRBV10-2 to TRBJ2-1; a possible D gene is TRBD2 (7 bases). The CDR3 is 12 amino acids. V was trimmed by 6 bases and J by 10 bases, leaving 13 bases between them. From germline, CDR1 is WSHSY and CDR2 SAAADI. CDR3 in DNA: TGCGCCAGCAGGGAGGAGGGGGGGGAGCAGTTCTTC. The encoded protein is CASREEGGEQFF.

The chain's CDR3 is CASSSGLGGRETQYF. The CDR3 DNA follows: TGTGCCAGCAGCTCGGGGCTAGGGGGACGTGAGACCCAGTACTTC. This sequence joins TRBV7-9 and TRBJ2-5, with D tentatively TRBD1 (6 bases). Germline loops: CDR1 SEHNR, CDR2 FQNEAQ (reference sequence). The CDR3 consists of 15 residues. V was clipped by 4 bases and J by 5 bases, with 17 bases between them.

There are a few counts of this clone. The chain joins TRBV27 to TRBJ1-4; D gene ambiguous. This CDR3 has 13 residues. Trimming cost V 8 bases and J 2 bases, with 9 bases left between them. Per germline, CDR1 MNHEY and CDR2 SMNVEV (reference sequence). The CDR3 spells CASGQWTNEKLFF. CDR3 DNA sequence: TGTGCCAGCGGCCAGTGGACTAATGAAAAACTGTTTTTT.

The chain employs TRBV2 and TRBJ2-2; 9 bases are shared with TRBD1. The CDR3 length is 13 residues. The V and J ends lost 9 bases and 6 bases, in that order; junction bases with no gene match: 5. Germline loops: CDR1 SNHLY, CDR2 FYNNEI. Written as DNA, the CDR3 is TGTGCCAGTTCACAGGGGGCTGCCGGGGAGCTGTTTTTT. It is translated as CASSQGAAGELFF.

The chain uses TRBV7-8 and TRBJ2-1, with D possibly being TRBD2 (6 bases). The V end lost 5 bases, the J end lost 1 base, and 15 bases lay between the germline ends. The CDR3 covers 16 residues. Germline-derived CDR1 and CDR2 are SGHVS and FQNEAQ. CDR3 bases: TGTGCCAGCAGCCCCAGCGCGGGGAGATCCTACAATGAGCAGTTCTTC. This translates into CASSPSAGRSYNEQFF.

This sequence joins TRBV19 and TRBJ2-2, with D possibly being TRBD1 (6 bases). The V end was cut by 9 bases, the J end by 1 base, with 12 bases between. Per germline, CDR1 LNHDA and CDR2 SQIVND (reference sequence). The CDR3 runs to 14 residues. CDR3 sequence (DNA): TGTGCCAGCATTACAGGGATGAACACCGGGGAGCTGTTTTTT. The encoded protein is CASITGMNTGELFF.

The chain combines TRBV4-3 with TRBJ1-3, with D possibly matching TRBD1 (6 bases). V was shortened by 2 bases and J by 1 base, with 24 bases between the two germline ends. This CDR3 comprises 20 residues. Germline CDR1 and CDR2: LGHNA and YSLEER. The CDR3 sequence is CASSQKGEWKGVRSGNTIYF. Written as DNA, the CDR3 is TGCGCCAGCAGCCAAAAGGGGGAATGGAAGGGGGTCAGATCTGGAAACACCATATATTTT.

This clone was counted many times. The V call is TRBV7-9, the J call TRBJ2-2; D is perhaps TRBD1 (6 bases). Germline V gives CDR1 SEHNR, CDR2 FQNEAQ (reference sequence). The CDR3 covers 16 residues. Trimming stripped 1 base from V and 1 base from J, with 10 bases between. CDR3 sequence reads: CASSLGSGQNTGELFF. CDR3 DNA: TGTGCCAGCAGCTTAGGTTCGGGACAGAACACCGGGGAGCTGTTTTTT.

The chain joins TRBV6-5 to TRBJ2-7, with TRBD2 identical over 10 bases. Germline lookup yields CDR1 MNHEY and CDR2 SVGAGI. With V trimmed by 0 bases and J by 4 bases, 3 bases remained unmatched. The CDR3 is 15 amino acids. CDR3 loop: CASSYSLAGVYEQYF. As DNA, the CDR3 is TGTGCCAGCAGTTACTCGCTAGCGGGAGTGTACGAGCAGTACTTC.

The chain carries TRBV7-9 and TRBJ2-3; 10 bases match TRBD2. V was clipped by 4 bases and J by 0 bases; unmatched bases: 10. The CDR3 spans 18 residues. Germline V lookup: CDR1 SEHNR, CDR2 FQNEAQ (reference sequence). The CDR3 here is CASSSARGTSASTDTQYF. Written as DNA, the CDR3 is TGTGCCAGCAGCTCAGCGCGGGGGACTAGCGCCAGCACAGATACGCAGTATTTT.

This sequence joins TRBV10-3 and TRBJ1-6; perhaps TRBD1 as D (6 bases). V lost 11 bases and J 6 bases, leaving 14 bases between the germline ends. The CDR3 covers 13 residues. Germline CDR1 ENHRY, CDR2 SYGVKD. DNA for the CDR3: TGTGCCTCGATGACAGGAGCTAATTCACCCCTCCACTTT. Amino acids: CASMTGANSPLHF.

The chain links TRBV4-2 to TRBJ1-4; D is perhaps TRBD1 (6 bases). The CDR3 length is 17 residues. Germline V CDR1 and CDR2: LGHNA, YNFKEQ. V was trimmed by 3 bases and J by 2 bases, leaving 16 bases between them. The chain's CDR3 is CASSHLRGQGTNEKLFF. The CDR3 DNA is TGTGCCAGCAGCCATTTACGGGGACAAGGGACTAATGAAAAACTGTTTTTT.